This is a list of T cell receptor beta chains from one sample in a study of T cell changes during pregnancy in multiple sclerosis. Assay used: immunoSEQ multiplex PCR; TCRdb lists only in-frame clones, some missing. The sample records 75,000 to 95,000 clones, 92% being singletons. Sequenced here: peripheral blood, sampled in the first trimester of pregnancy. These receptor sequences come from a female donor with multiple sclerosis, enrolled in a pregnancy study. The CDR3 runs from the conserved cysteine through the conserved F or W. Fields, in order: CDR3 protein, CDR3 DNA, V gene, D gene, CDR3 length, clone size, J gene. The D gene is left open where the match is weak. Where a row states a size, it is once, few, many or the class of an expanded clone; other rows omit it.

CASSPTVAGGWTGELFF	TGTGCCAGTAGCCCGACCGTAGCGGGAGGATGGACCGGGGAGCTGTTTTTT	TRBV19	TRBD2	17	-	TRBJ2-2
CASSSNSGSSYNEQFF	TGTGCCAGTAGTTCGAATAGCGGGAGCTCCTACAATGAGCAGTTCTTC	TRBV19	TRBD2	16	-	TRBJ2-1
CASSVGSGRRSSYEQYF	TGTGCCAGCAGCGTAGGTAGCGGGAGGCGGAGCTCCTACGAGCAGTACTTC	TRBV9	TRBD2	17	once	TRBJ2-7
CASSQDLPSHRGRRAFF	TGCGCCAGCAGCCAAGATCTCCCCTCTCACAGGGGTAGGCGAGCTTTCTTT	TRBV4-1	TRBD1	17	-	TRBJ1-1
CAWIEAAGLTQYF	TGTGCCTGGATTGAGGCCGCGGGGCTTACGCAGTATTTT	TRBV30	-	13	-	TRBJ2-3
CASRQLSGNTIYF	TGTGCCAGCAGACAGCTCTCTGGAAACACCATATATTTT	TRBV5-6	-	13	once	TRBJ1-3
CASSSPPGLAQHF	TGTGCCAGCAGCTCCCCGCCCGGGTTGGCCCAGCATTTT	TRBV7-2	-	13	few	TRBJ1-5
CASSRQGHMYEQYF	TGTGCCAGCAGCAGACAAGGACATATGTACGAGCAGTACTTC	TRBV7-2	-	14	-	TRBJ2-7
CASSYTSGLAYEQYF	TGTGCCAGCAGCTATACTTCGGGACTAGCCTACGAGCAGTACTTC	TRBV14	TRBD2	15	-	TRBJ2-7
CASSPRGGVRDTQYF	TGTGCCAGCAGCCCCCGGGGGGGGGTGAGGGATACGCAGTATTTT	TRBV7-2	TRBD2	15	-	TRBJ2-3
CASSGTSGQGFGKGVDEAFF	TGTGCCAGCAGCGGTACGTCAGGGCAGGGATTCGGGAAGGGGGTAGATGAAGCTTTCTTT	TRBV9	-	20	-	TRBJ1-1
CASSLWWTGSNEQYF	TGTGCCAGCAGCTTGTGGTGGACAGGGTCCAACGAGCAGTACTTC	TRBV5-6	TRBD1	15	once	TRBJ2-7
CAWSVGQGDGYTF	TGTGCCTGGAGTGTGGGACAGGGCGATGGCTACACCTTC	TRBV30	TRBD1	13	-	TRBJ1-2
CAWSVRQNTEAFF	TGTGCCTGGAGTGTACGACAGAACACTGAAGCTTTCTTT	TRBV30	-	13	few	TRBJ1-1
CASSARGNTGELFF	TGTGCCAGCAGCGCTCGGGGAAACACCGGGGAGCTGTTTTTT	TRBV6-5	-	14	-	TRBJ2-2
CASGRTGTYEQYF	TGTGCCAGCGGAAGGACAGGGACCTACGAGCAGTACTTC	TRBV6-1	TRBD1	13	-	TRBJ2-7
CASTGLAGGGEQFF	TGTGCCAGCACGGGACTAGCGGGAGGGGGTGAGCAGTTCTTC	TRBV6-5	TRBD2	14	-	TRBJ2-1
CASSLDRARTDTQYF	TGCGCCAGCAGTTTGGACAGGGCCCGCACAGATACGCAGTATTTT	TRBV5-1	TRBD1	15	-	TRBJ2-3
CASRGTAIVTGELFF	TGTGCCAGCAGGGGGACTGCCATAGTTACCGGGGAGCTGTTTTTT	TRBV28	-	15	-	TRBJ2-2
CASRAGTGGIGELFF	TGTGCCAGCAGGGCAGGGACAGGGGGGATCGGGGAGCTGTTTTTT	TRBV27	TRBD1	15	-	TRBJ2-2
CASSMQGGSYEQYF	TGTGCCAGTAGTATGCAGGGTGGCTCCTACGAGCAGTACTTC	TRBV19	-	14	-	TRBJ2-7
CASSLKSVLTGPEAFF	TGTGCCAGCAGCTTAAAATCCGTTTTGACAGGGCCTGAAGCTTTCTTT	TRBV7-3	TRBD1	16	-	TRBJ1-1
CASSLSLLAKGYEQYF	TGTGCCAGCTCACTTTCGCTACTAGCGAAAGGCTACGAGCAGTACTTC	TRBV18	TRBD2	16	-	TRBJ2-7
CASSESGVGTPEAFF	TGTGCCAGCAGTGAATCCGGGGTCGGGACTCCTGAAGCTTTCTTT	TRBV25-1	-	15	once	TRBJ1-1
CASSLKQGGGYTF	TGTGCCAGCAGCTTAAAGCAGGGAGGTGGCTACACCTTC	TRBV11-2	-	13	-	TRBJ1-2
CASSDSLAGGNEQFF	TGTGCCAGCAGCGATAGCTTAGCGGGGGGGAATGAGCAGTTCTTC	TRBV7-9	TRBD2	15	few	TRBJ2-1
CASSERAGTGELFF	TGTGCCAGCAGTGAAAGAGCAGGGACCGGGGAGCTGTTTTTT	TRBV2	-	14	-	TRBJ2-2
CASSTRQGRAYNEQFF	TGCGCCAGCAGCACACGACAGGGGCGCGCCTACAATGAGCAGTTCTTC	TRBV5-1	TRBD1	16	once	TRBJ2-1
CAWGTGFRTEAFF	TGTGCCTGGGGGACAGGGTTCCGCACTGAAGCTTTCTTT	TRBV30	TRBD1	13	-	TRBJ1-1
CASSIGTGEYEQYF	TGCGCCAGCAGCATCGGGACAGGGGAGTACGAGCAGTACTTC	TRBV5-1	TRBD1	14	once	TRBJ2-7
CSAPRGQEAFF	TGCAGCGCCCCCAGGGGGCAGGAAGCTTTCTTT	TRBV29-1	TRBD1	11	-	TRBJ1-1
CASSLGSYEQYF	TGTGCCAGCAGTTTGGGCAGCTACGAGCAGTACTTC	TRBV28	-	12	-	TRBJ2-7
CSVGSGGAETQYF	TGCAGCGTTGGGTCTGGCGGGGCGGAGACCCAGTACTTC	TRBV29-1	-	13	once	TRBJ2-5
CASSPGQGLLSEKLFF	TGTGCCAGCAGCCCGGGACAGGGGCTTTTGAGTGAAAAACTGTTTTTT	TRBV7-9	TRBD1	16	-	TRBJ1-4
CASTSIGTGAQNYGYTF	TGTGCCAGCACCTCGATAGGGACAGGGGCACAGAACTATGGCTACACCTTC	TRBV28	TRBD1	17	-	TRBJ1-2
CASSQDSFQVRNTEAFF	TGTGCCAGCAGCCAAGACAGCTTCCAGGTGAGGAACACTGAAGCTTTCTTT	TRBV4-2	-	17	-	TRBJ1-1
CASSEGGQLNEKLFF	TGTGCCAGCAGTGAAGGGGGACAGTTAAATGAAAAACTGTTTTTT	TRBV2	TRBD1	15	once	TRBJ1-4
CASSIGTALSNQPQHF	TGTGCCAGTAGTATAGGGACAGCTCTTAGCAATCAGCCCCAGCATTTT	TRBV19	-	16	-	TRBJ1-5
CASSLTTSGKNIQYF	TGTGCCAGCAGTCTCACGACTAGCGGGAAAAACATTCAGTACTTC	TRBV27	TRBD2	15	-	TRBJ2-4
CASSLAYTEAFF	TGCGCCAGCAGCTTGGCTTACACTGAAGCTTTCTTT	TRBV5-1	-	12	-	TRBJ1-1
CASSQDLLSSGANVLTF	TGCGCCAGCAGCCAAGATCTATTGTCCTCTGGGGCCAACGTCCTGACTTTC	TRBV4-3	-	17	-	TRBJ2-6
CASSQGQGGANEQFF	TGTGCCAGCTCACAAGGACAGGGGGGCGCGAATGAGCAGTTCTTC	TRBV18	TRBD1	15	-	TRBJ2-1
CASSQEGGNTEAFF	TGCGCCAGCAGCCAAGAAGGAGGGAACACTGAAGCTTTCTTT	TRBV4-1	-	14	-	TRBJ1-1
CASSSTGYEQYF	TGTGCCAGCAGCTCCACCGGGTACGAGCAGTACTTC	TRBV7-2	-	12	-	TRBJ2-7